This T cell receptor (beta chain) originates from a study of Ad26.COV2.S vaccination and SARS-CoV-2 variants. Data came from immunoSEQ multiplex PCR; TCRdb stores just in-frame clones and leaves some out. The repertoire has approximately 300,000 clones, around 84% of them found once; the top ten carry more than 1.5%. The treatment denotes: roughly 19 received Ad26.COV2.S at low or high dose, single or two shots; several received placebo; per-sample allocation not given. Sampling occurred on day 63 after the first vaccine or placebo injection. Germline V gives CDR1 SQVTM, CDR2 ANQGSEA. The CDR3 spans 13 residues. J gave up 5 bases and V 5 bases, and 5 bases lay outside the gene matches.

The starting material was peripheral blood, obtained in a trial of Ad26.COV2.S vaccine versus placebo. The receptor comes from a person between 18 and 65 years old who received the Ad26.COV2.S COVID-19 vaccine or a placebo. J is TRBJ1-1 and V is TRBV29-1, with 10 bases aligning to TRBD1. The CDR3 DNA reads as TGCAGCGTTCCGGGACAGGGGAGTACTGAAGCTTTCTTT. Its protein product is CSVPGQGSTEAFF.